The sequence of this T cell receptor (beta chain) was determined in a study of beta chain features in type 1 diabetes. Study-level results: Among patients, naive, central memory and Treg TCRB repertoires appeared more similar than among healthy donors.

This clone was found a few times. The antigen remains undetermined. Heparinised blood was drawn once per donor, averaging around 110 mL. Reverse transcription of all isolated RNA meant that expressed TCRB transcripts were sequenced. This table comes from immunoSEQ multiplex PCR, and its TCRdb copy is limited to in-frame clones, with some not included. The sample lists 200,000 to 250,000 clones; 25% to 35% were seen once. In germline, CDR1 is GTSNPN, CDR2 SVGIG (reference sequence). Trimming removed 0 bases at V and 2 bases at J, with 8 bases between. This CDR3 has 13 residues. The rearrangement joins TRBV30 to TRBJ2-7; D gene unclear. The clonotype was recovered from a man aged 25-45 years in good health. The sequencing input was central memory CD4+ T cells from blood. The CDR3 sequence is CAWSVLGTYEQYF. DNA of the CDR3: TGTGCCTGGAGTGTATTGGGTACCTACGAGCAGTACTTC.